This T cell receptor beta chain was documented in a study of T cell responses to AZD1222 COVID-19 vaccine. Background on the study: Researchers grouped second doses given at about 4 or about 12 weeks into one pool.

Whole-study findings and limits: Spike-wide vaccine-associated CD4 TCRs dominated at 160-218 and 743-854. Donors skewed white British and female; clonal diversity was possibly underestimated.

Per the germline V gene, CDR1 is SEHNR and CDR2 is FQNEAQ (reference sequence). The CDR3 runs to 13 residues. Trimming shortened V by 6 bases and J by 1 base, and 10 bases separated the two germline ends. Measured with immunoSEQ multiplex PCR; TCRdb has only the in-frame clones, and not every one. The sample includes about 120,000 clones, 70% to 90% of them seen just once. To note about this clone: Its specificity is unknown.

The source was peripheral blood, collected on day 0 of AZD1222 vaccination. The TCR was taken from an adult in good health. The genes are TRBV7-9 and TRBJ2-7, with a weak D call TRBD2 (6 bases). CDR3 DNA sequence: TGTGCCAGCAGGGTGGAGGGTTCCTACGAGCAGTACTTC. Protein sequence: CASRVEGSYEQYF.